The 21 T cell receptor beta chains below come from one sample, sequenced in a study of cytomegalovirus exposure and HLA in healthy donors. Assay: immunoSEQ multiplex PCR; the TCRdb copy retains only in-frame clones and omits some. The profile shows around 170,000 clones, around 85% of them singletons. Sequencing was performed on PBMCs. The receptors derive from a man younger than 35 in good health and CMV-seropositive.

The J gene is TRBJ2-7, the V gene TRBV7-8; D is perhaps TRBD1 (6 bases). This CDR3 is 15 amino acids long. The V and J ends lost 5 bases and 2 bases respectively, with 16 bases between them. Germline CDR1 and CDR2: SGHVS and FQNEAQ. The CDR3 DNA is TGTGCCAGCAGCCCTGGGACACCAACCCCCTACGAGCAGTACTTC. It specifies CASSPGTPTPYEQYF.

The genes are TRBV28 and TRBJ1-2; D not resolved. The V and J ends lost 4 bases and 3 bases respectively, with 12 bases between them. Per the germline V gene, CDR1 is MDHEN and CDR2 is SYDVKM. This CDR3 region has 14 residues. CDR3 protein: CASSSGSLYYGYTF. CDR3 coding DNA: TGTGCCAGCAGTTCGGGGTCCCTTTACTATGGCTACACCTTC.

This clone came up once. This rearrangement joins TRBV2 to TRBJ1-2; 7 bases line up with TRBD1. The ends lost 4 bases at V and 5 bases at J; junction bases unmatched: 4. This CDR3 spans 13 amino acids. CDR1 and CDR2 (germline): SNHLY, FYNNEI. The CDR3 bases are TGTGCCAGCAGTGGCTCAGGGGGGTATGGCTACACCTTC. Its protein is CASSGSGGYGYTF.

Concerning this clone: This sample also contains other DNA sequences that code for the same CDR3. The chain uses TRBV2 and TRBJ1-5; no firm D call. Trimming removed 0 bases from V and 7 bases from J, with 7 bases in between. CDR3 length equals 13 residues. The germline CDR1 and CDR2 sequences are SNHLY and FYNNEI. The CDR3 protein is CASSEARVQPQHF. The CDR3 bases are TGTGCCAGCAGTGAAGCGCGGGTACAGCCCCAGCATTTT. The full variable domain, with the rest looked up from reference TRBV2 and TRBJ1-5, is EPEVTQTPSHQVTQMGQEVILRCVPISNHLYFYWYRQILGQKVEFLVSFYNNEISEKSEIFDDQFSVERPDGSNFTLKIRSTKLEDSAMYFCASSEARVQPQHFGDGTRLSIL.

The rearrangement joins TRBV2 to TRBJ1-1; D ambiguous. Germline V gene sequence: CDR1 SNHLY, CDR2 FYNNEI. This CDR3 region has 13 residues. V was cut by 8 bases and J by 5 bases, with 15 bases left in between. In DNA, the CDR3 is TGTGCCAGCGCGGGGTCTATGACAACTGAAGCTTTCTTT. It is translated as CASAGSMTTEAFF.

The CDR3: CASSPSSEETQYF. CDR3 sequence (DNA): TGTGCCAGCAGCCCATCCAGTGAAGAGACCCAGTACTTC. This sequence joins TRBV7-9 and TRBJ2-5; no clear D gene. The V gene lost 5 bases and the J gene lost 3 bases, with 10 bases spanning the gap. CDR3 size: 13 residues. Looked up from germline, CDR1 is SEHNR and CDR2 is FQNEAQ (reference sequence).

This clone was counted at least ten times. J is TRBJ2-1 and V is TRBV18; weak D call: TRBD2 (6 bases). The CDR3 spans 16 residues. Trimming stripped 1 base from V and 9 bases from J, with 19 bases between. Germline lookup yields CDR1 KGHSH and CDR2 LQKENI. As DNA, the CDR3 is TGTGCCAGCTCACCACGTAATAGCGGACAAGCTGGTGAGCAGTTCTTC. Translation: CASSPRNSGQAGEQFF.

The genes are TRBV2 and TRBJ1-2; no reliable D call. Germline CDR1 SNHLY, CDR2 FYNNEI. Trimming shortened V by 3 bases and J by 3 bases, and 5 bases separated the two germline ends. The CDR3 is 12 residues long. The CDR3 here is CASSESHYGYTF. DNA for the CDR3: TGTGCCAGCAGTGAGAGTCACTATGGCTACACCTTC.

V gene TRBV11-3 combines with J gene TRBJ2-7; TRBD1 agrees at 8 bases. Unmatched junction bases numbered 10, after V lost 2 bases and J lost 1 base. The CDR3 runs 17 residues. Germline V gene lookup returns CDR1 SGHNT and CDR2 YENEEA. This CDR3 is CASSLPWTGSSSYEQYF. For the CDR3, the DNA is TGTGCCAGCAGCTTACCCTGGACAGGGTCGAGTTCCTACGAGCAGTACTTC.

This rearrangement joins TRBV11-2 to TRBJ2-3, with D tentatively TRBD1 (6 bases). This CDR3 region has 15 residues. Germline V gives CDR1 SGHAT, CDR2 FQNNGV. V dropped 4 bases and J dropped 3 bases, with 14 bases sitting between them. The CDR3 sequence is CASSSRSQGTDTQYF. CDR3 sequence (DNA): TGTGCCAGCAGCTCTCGATCACAGGGAACAGATACGCAGTATTTT.

This CDR3 reads CASSLSSNNEQFF. CDR3 DNA sequence: TGTGCCAGCAGCTTATCCTCTAACAATGAGCAGTTCTTC. The chain recombines TRBV7-2 with TRBJ2-1; no firm D call. The germline V gene encodes CDR1 SGHTA and CDR2 FQGNSA. The CDR3 has 13 amino acids. Trimming pared 2 bases from V and 5 bases from J, leaving 7 bases between.

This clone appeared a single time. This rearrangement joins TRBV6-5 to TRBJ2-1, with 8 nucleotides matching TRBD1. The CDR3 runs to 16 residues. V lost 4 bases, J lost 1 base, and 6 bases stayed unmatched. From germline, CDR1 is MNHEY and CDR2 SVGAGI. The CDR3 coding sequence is TGTGCCAGCAGTTCCCCCGGACAGGGTTCCTACAATGAGCAGTTCTTC. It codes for CASSSPGQGSYNEQFF.

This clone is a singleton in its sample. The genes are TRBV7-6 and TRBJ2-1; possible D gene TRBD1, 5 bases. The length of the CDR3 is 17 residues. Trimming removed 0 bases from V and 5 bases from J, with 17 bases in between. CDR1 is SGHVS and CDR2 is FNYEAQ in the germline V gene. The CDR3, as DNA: TGTGCCAGCAGCTTAGCGGGGCGAGACAGCCTGGACAATGAGCAGTTCTTC. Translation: CASSLAGRDSLDNEQFF.

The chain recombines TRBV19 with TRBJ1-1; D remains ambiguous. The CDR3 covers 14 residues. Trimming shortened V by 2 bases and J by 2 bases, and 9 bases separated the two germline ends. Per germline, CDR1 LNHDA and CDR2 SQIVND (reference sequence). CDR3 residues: CASSISGTNTEAFF. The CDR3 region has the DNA TGTGCCAGTAGTATATCGGGAACTAACACTGAAGCTTTCTTT. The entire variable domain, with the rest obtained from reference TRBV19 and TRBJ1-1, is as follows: DGGITQSPKYLFRKEGQNVTLSCEQNLNHDAMYWYRQDPGQGLRLIYYSQIVNDFQKGDIAEGYSVSREKKESFPLTVTSAQKNPTAFYLCASSISGTNTEAFFGQGTRLTVV.

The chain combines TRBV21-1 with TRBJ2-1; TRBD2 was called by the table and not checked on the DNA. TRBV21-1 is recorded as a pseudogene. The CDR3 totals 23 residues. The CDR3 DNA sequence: TGTGCCAGCAGCAAAGTCCCGTTGTCCGGGACTACCTTCTACATGAACTCCTACAATGAGCAGTTCTTC. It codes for CASSKVPLSGTTFYMNSYNEQFF.

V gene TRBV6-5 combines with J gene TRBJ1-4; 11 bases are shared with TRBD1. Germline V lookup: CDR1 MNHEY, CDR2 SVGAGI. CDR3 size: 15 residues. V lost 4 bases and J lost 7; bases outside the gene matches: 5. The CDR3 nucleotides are TGTGCCAGCAGTTTCGGGACAGGGGGGGGTGAAAAACTGTTTTTT. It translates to CASSFGTGGGEKLFF.

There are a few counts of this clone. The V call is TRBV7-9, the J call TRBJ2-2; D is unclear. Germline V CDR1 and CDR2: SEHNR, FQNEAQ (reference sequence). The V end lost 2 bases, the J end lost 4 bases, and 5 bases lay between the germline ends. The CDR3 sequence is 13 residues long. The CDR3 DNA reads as TGTGCCAGCAGCTTATATGTCACCGGGGAGCTGTTTTTT. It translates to CASSLYVTGELFF. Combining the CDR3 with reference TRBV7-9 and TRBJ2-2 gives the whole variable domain DTGVSQNPRHKITKRGQNVTFRCDPISEHNRLYWYRQTLGQGPEFLTYFQNEAQLEKSRLLSDRFSAERPKGSFSTLEIQRTEQGDSAMYLCASSLYVTGELFFGEGSRLTVL.

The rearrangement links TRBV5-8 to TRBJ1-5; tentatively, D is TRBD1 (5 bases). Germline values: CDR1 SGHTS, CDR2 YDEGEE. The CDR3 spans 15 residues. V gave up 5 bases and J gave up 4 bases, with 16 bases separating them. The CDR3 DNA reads TGTGCCAGCAGACCCAGGGAAGGAGGGAATCAGCCCCAGCATTTT. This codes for CASRPREGGNQPQHF.

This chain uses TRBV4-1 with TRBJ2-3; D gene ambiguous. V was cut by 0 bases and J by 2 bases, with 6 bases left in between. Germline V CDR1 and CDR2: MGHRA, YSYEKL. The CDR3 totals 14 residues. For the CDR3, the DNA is TGCGCCAGCAGCCAAGAGAGGAACACAGATACGCAGTATTTT. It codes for CASSQERNTDTQYF.

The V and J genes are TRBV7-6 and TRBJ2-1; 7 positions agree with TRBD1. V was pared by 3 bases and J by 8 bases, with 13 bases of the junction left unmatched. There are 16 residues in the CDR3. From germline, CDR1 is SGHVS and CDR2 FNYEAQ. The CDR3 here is CASSLAGAGGSYEQFF. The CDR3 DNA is TGTGCCAGCAGCTTGGCCGGGGCAGGGGGATCATATGAGCAGTTCTTC. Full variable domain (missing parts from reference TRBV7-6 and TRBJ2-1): GAGVSQSPRYKVTKRGQDVALRCDPISGHVSLYWYRQALGQGPEFLTYFNYEAQQDKSGLPNDRFSAERPEGSISTLTIQRTEQRDSAMYRCASSLAGAGGSYEQFFGPGTRLTVL.

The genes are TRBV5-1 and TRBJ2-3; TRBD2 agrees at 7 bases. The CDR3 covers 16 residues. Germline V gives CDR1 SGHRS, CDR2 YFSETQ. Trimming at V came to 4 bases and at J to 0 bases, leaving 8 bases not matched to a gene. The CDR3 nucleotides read TGCGCCAGCAGCCCGGGGAGGGACGCTAGCACAGATACGCAGTATTTT. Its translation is CASSPGRDASTDTQYF. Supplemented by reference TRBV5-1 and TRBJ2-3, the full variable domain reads KAGVTQTPRYLIKTRGQQVTLSCSPISGHRSVSWYQQTPGQGLQFLFEYFSETQRNKGNFPGRFSGRQFSNSRSEMNVSTLELGDSALYLCASSPGRDASTDTQYFGPGTRLTVL.